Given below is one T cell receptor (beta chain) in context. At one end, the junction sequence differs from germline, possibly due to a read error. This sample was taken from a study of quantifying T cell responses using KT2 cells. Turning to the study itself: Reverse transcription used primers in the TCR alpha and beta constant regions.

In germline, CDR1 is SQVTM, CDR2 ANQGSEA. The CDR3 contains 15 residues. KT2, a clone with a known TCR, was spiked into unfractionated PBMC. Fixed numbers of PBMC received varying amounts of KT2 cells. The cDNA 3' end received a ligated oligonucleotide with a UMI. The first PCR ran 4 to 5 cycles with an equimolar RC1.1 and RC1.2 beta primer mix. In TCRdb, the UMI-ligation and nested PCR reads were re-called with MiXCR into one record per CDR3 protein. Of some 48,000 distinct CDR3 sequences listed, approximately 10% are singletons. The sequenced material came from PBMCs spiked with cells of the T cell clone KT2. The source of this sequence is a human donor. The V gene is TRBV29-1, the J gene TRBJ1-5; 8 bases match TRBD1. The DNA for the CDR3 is TGCAGCGTTGTATCAGGGGGCGGGAGCAAACAGCCCCAGCATTTT. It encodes CSVVSGGGSKQPQHF.